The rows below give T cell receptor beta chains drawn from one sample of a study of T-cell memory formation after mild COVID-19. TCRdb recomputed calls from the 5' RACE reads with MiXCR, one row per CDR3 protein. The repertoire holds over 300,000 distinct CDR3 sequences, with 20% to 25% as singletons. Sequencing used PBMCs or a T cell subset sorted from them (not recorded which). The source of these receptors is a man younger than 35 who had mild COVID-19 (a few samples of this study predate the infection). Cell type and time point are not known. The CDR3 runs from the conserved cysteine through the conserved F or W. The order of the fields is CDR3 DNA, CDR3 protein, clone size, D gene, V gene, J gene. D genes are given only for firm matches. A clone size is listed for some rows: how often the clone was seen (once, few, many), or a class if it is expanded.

cdr3_nt: TGTGCCAGCAGTGGAGATTTGGGACAGAGGTCGTACGAGCAGTACTTC; cdr3_aa: CASSGDLGQRSYEQYF; clone_size: -; d_call: TRBD1; v_call: TRBV6-2/TRBV6-3; j_call: TRBJ2-7
cdr3_nt: TGTGCCAGCCAGTCGGGACAGGGAATAAACTATGAGCAGTTCTTC; cdr3_aa: CASQSGQGINYEQFF; clone_size: -; d_call: TRBD1; v_call: TRBV28; j_call: TRBJ2-1
cdr3_nt: TGTGCCAGCAGCCAAGAAGACGGATCAGATACGCAGTATTTT; cdr3_aa: CASSQEDGSDTQYF; clone_size: few; d_call: -; v_call: TRBV4-2; j_call: TRBJ2-3
cdr3_nt: TGTGCCAGCAGCTTAGTTCTAGCGGGGGAATGGGATACGCAGTATTTT; cdr3_aa: CASSLVLAGEWDTQYF; clone_size: few; d_call: TRBD2; v_call: TRBV7-6; j_call: TRBJ2-3
cdr3_nt: TGTGCCAGCAGCCTCGAGGAGACCAACACCGGGGAGCTGTTTTTT; cdr3_aa: CASSLEETNTGELFF; clone_size: few; d_call: -; v_call: TRBV14; j_call: TRBJ2-2
cdr3_nt: TGTGCCAGCAGCTTTCAAGCGACAGAATATGGCTACACCTTC; cdr3_aa: CASSFQATEYGYTF; clone_size: few; d_call: -; v_call: TRBV7-2; j_call: TRBJ1-2
cdr3_nt: TGTGCCAGCAGCCCGATGGCAGGCCAGCCCCAGCATTTT; cdr3_aa: CASSPMAGQPQHF; clone_size: -; d_call: -; v_call: TRBV3-1; j_call: TRBJ1-5
cdr3_nt: TGTGCCAGCAGCCGCACTAGCGCGAACACCGGGGAGCTGTTTTTT; cdr3_aa: CASSRTSANTGELFF; clone_size: few; d_call: TRBD2; v_call: TRBV28; j_call: TRBJ2-2
cdr3_nt: TGTGCCATCAGTGACCAGGGGCTGAACTATGGCTACACCTTC; cdr3_aa: CAISDQGLNYGYTF; clone_size: few; d_call: -; v_call: TRBV10-3; j_call: TRBJ1-2
cdr3_nt: TGTGCCAGCAGCCGCAGGGAGGTCACCGGGGAGCTGTTTTTT; cdr3_aa: CASSRREVTGELFF; clone_size: -; d_call: -; v_call: TRBV12-3/TRBV12-4; j_call: TRBJ2-2
cdr3_nt: TGTGCCAGCAGTTACTCTGTGGGCGGAGATACGCAGTATTTT; cdr3_aa: CASSYSVGGDTQYF; clone_size: -; d_call: -; v_call: TRBV6-5; j_call: TRBJ2-3
cdr3_nt: TGTGCCAGCAGCCCTCTTGGGCGGGTAGACTATGGCTACACCTTC; cdr3_aa: CASSPLGRVDYGYTF; clone_size: -; d_call: -; v_call: TRBV7-2; j_call: TRBJ1-2
cdr3_nt: TGTGCCATCAGTGAACCAGGCTACGAGCAGTACTTC; cdr3_aa: CAISEPGYEQYF; clone_size: -; d_call: -; v_call: TRBV10-3; j_call: TRBJ2-7
cdr3_nt: TGTGCCACCAGTGAGATAGCGGGGAGTTTCACCGGGGAGCTGTTTTTT; cdr3_aa: CATSEIAGSFTGELFF; clone_size: few; d_call: TRBD2; v_call: TRBV24-1; j_call: TRBJ2-2
cdr3_nt: TGCGCCAGCAGGACAGGGACAGGGAATGTTGAAGCTTTCTTT; cdr3_aa: CASRTGTGNVEAFF; clone_size: -; d_call: TRBD1; v_call: TRBV5-1; j_call: TRBJ1-1
cdr3_nt: TGTGCCAGCAGTTACCGGACCGGAAACACCATATATTTT; cdr3_aa: CASSYRTGNTIYF; clone_size: few; d_call: -; v_call: TRBV6-2/TRBV6-3; j_call: TRBJ1-3
cdr3_nt: TGTGCCAGCAGTTTCAGCTTCGGGGAGGCCCCCTATGGCTACACCTTC; cdr3_aa: CASSFSFGEAPYGYTF; clone_size: -; d_call: -; v_call: TRBV27; j_call: TRBJ1-2
cdr3_nt: TGTGCCAGCAGAGCGACGGGGATTGGAAACACCATATATTTT; cdr3_aa: CASRATGIGNTIYF; clone_size: -; d_call: -; v_call: TRBV7-2; j_call: TRBJ1-3
cdr3_nt: TGTGCCAGCAGACCCCAGGGACGTGGCGACGAGCAGTACTTC; cdr3_aa: CASRPQGRGDEQYF; clone_size: -; d_call: -; v_call: TRBV12-3/TRBV12-4; j_call: TRBJ2-7
cdr3_nt: TGTGCCAGCAGCTCGACTAGCGTCAGGTACAATGAGCAGTTCTTC; cdr3_aa: CASSSTSVRYNEQFF; clone_size: once; d_call: TRBD2; v_call: TRBV6-1; j_call: TRBJ2-1
cdr3_nt: TGTGCCATTCAGCGGGCGTCGGGGGCTTTCTTT; cdr3_aa: CAIQRASGAFF; clone_size: few; d_call: -; v_call: TRBV10-3; j_call: TRBJ1-1
cdr3_nt: TGCGCCAGCAGCTCCACAGGGGTGGAGCGCACGCAGTATTTT; cdr3_aa: CASSSTGVERTQYF; clone_size: few; d_call: TRBD1; v_call: TRBV5-1; j_call: TRBJ2-3
cdr3_nt: TGTGCCAGCAGAACAGGGGTATCTTGGGAGACCCAGTACTTC; cdr3_aa: CASRTGVSWETQYF; clone_size: few; d_call: TRBD1; v_call: TRBV6-1; j_call: TRBJ2-5
cdr3_nt: TGTGCCAGCGGCTATTCCTACAATGAGCAGTTCTTC; cdr3_aa: CASGYSYNEQFF; clone_size: few; d_call: -; v_call: TRBV6-5; j_call: TRBJ2-1
cdr3_nt: TGTGCCACCAGCACAGGGTACTCTGGAAACACCATATATTTT; cdr3_aa: CATSTGYSGNTIYF; clone_size: -; d_call: -; v_call: TRBV15; j_call: TRBJ1-3
cdr3_nt: TGTGCCAGCAGCTTGGCAGGGGATAATTCACCCCTCCACTTT; cdr3_aa: CASSLAGDNSPLHF; clone_size: many; d_call: -; v_call: TRBV5-5; j_call: TRBJ1-6
cdr3_nt: TGTGCCAGCAAGCTTCTGGACAGGGGGTACTATGGCTACACCTTC; cdr3_aa: CASKLLDRGYYGYTF; clone_size: -; d_call: TRBD1; v_call: TRBV27; j_call: TRBJ1-2